This T cell receptor beta chain was documented in a study of T-cell reconstitution after alpha-beta-depleted transplantation in children. TCRbeta library preparation incorporated unique molecular identifiers. TCRdb re-called the PCR reads through MiXCR, storing one row per CDR3 protein. The repertoire holds a few hundred thousand distinct CDR3 sequences, with 13% as singletons. Trimming removed 0 bases from V and 6 bases from J, with 8 bases in between. The CDR3 is 14 residues long. CDR1 and CDR2 (germline): SSHAT, FNYEAQ (reference sequence). V and J are TRBV7-7 and TRBJ2-2; D may be TRBD2 (6 bases). This clonotype was sampled from a human donor who donated a stem cell graft to a child with Fanconi anemia. Sequences were derived from PBMCs, sampled from the stem cell graft. The CDR3 region is CASSLAPGAGELFF. Here the CDR3 DNA reads TGTGCCAGCAGCTTAGCGCCGGGGGCCGGGGAGCTGTTTTTT.